This T cell receptor beta chain was profiled in a study of Graves' ophthalmopathy and Graves' hyperthyroidism. RNA transcripts provided the template for amplifying TCR beta CDR3 regions. First-round RT-PCR with HTBI primers preceded a second-round multiplex PCR. Via MiXCR, TCRdb re-called the multiplex PCR reads, giving one row per CDR3 protein. The sample records approximately 380,000 distinct CDR3 sequences, around 20% being singletons. In this sample, this clonotype turned up many times. CDR1 SGHRS and CDR2 YFSETQ come from the germline V gene. V gave up 4 bases and J gave up 5 bases; unmatched junction bases: 2. The CDR3 is 14 residues long.

What was sequenced was peripheral blood. This TCR was recovered from a woman aged 18-30 years with stable Graves' hyperthyroidism. The chain is built from TRBV5-1 and TRBJ2-7; 14 nucleotides align to TRBD2. Here the CDR3 reads CASSGTSGSDEQYF. The CDR3 bases are TGCGCCAGCAGCGGGACTAGCGGGAGTGACGAGCAGTACTTC.